This T cell receptor (beta chain) derives from a study of T cells in Graves' hyperthyroidism and ophthalmopathy. Across the study: Peripheral blood sampling occurred at initial diagnosis, before any treatment.

This clonotype occurred many times. As yet, its antigen is unknown. Regarding the study as a whole: Also found in blood were most expanded thyroid clonotypes above 0.001.

Subjects aged 18 to 65 presented with newly diagnosed hyperthyroidism of less than 2 months' duration. Germline V gene sequence: CDR1 SGHVS, CDR2 FNYEAQ. The CDR3 spans 15 residues. Trimming removed 3 bases from V and 4 bases from J, with 13 bases in between. RNA transcripts provided the source from which TCR beta CDR3 regions were amplified. RT-PCR in the first round (using the HTBI primer set) targeted the TCR CDR3. In TCRdb, the multiplex PCR reads were re-called with MiXCR into one record per CDR3 protein. There are about 840,000 distinct CDR3 sequences in the sample; 38% occur only once, and around 9.3% lies in the top ten.

Sequencing was performed on blood. The chain links TRBV7-6 to TRBJ1-5; the D gene is possibly TRBD1 (5 bases). This sequence originates from a man between 18 and 29 years old with Graves' hyperthyroidism. The CDR3 coding sequence is TGTGCCAGCAGCTTTACCGCAGGGCTAAATCAGCCCCAGCATTTT. Its translation: CASSFTAGLNQPQHF.